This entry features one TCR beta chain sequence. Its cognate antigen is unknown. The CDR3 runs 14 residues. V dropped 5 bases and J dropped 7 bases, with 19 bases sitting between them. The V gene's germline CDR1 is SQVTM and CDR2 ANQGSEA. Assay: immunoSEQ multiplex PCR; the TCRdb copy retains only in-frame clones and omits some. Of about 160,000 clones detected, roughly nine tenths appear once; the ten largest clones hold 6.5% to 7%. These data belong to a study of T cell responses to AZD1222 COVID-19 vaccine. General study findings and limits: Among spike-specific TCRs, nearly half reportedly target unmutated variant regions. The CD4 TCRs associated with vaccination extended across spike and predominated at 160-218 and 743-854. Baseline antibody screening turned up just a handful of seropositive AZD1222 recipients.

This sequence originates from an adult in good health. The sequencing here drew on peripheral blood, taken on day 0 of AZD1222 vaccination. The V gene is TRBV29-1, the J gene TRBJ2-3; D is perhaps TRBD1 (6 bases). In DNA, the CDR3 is TGCAGCGTTCCACGAACAGGGTTGGCATATACGCAGTATTTT. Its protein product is CSVPRTGLAYTQYF.